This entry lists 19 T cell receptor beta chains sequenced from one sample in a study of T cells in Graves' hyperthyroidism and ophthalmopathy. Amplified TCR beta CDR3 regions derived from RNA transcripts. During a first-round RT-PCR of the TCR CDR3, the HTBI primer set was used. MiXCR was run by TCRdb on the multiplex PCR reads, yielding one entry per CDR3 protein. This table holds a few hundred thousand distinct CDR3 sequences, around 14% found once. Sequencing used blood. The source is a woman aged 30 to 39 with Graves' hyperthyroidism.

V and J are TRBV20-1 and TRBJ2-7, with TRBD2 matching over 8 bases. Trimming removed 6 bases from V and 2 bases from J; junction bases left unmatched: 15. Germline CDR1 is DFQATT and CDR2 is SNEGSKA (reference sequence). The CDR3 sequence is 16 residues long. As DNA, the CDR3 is TGCAGTGCCACGGGACTAGTTTCCCCAATCCCCTACGAGCAGTACTTC. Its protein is CSATGLVSPIPYEQYF.

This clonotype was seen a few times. In DNA, the CDR3 is TGTGCCAGTGGCACTGGCTTTGGGGTTGAGCAGTTCTTC. Amino acids: CASGTGFGVEQFF. The V call is TRBV19, the J call TRBJ2-1; D uncertain. CDR1 is LNHDA and CDR2 is SQIVND in the germline V gene (reference sequence). This CDR3 spans 13 amino acids. Trimming pared 8 bases from V and 9 bases from J, leaving 17 bases between.

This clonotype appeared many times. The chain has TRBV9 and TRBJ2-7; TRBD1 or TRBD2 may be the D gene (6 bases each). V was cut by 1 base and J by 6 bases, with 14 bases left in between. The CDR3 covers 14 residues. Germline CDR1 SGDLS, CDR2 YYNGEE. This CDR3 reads CASSVNYGGGEQYF. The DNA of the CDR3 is TGTGCCAGCAGCGTAAACTATGGAGGGGGCGAGCAGTACTTC.

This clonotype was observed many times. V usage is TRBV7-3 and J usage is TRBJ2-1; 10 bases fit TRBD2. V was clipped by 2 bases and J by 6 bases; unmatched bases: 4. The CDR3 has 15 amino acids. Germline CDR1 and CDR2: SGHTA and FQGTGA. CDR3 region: CASSLGLAAANEQFF. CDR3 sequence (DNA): TGTGCCAGCAGCTTAGGACTAGCGGCCGCCAATGAGCAGTTCTTC.

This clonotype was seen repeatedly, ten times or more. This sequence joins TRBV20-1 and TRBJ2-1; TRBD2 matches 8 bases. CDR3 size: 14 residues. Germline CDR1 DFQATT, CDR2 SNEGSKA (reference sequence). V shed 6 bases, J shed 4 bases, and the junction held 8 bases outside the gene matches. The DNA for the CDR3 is TGCAGTGCCAGGGCACTAGCGGATTACAATGAGCAGTTCTTC. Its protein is CSARALADYNEQFF.

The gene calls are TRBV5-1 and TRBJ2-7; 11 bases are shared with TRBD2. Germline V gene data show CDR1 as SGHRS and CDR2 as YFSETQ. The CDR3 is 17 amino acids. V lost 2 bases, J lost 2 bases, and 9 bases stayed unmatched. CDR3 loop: CASSFTSGSAETYEQYF. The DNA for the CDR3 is TGCGCCAGCAGCTTTACTAGCGGGAGTGCGGAGACCTACGAGCAGTACTTC.

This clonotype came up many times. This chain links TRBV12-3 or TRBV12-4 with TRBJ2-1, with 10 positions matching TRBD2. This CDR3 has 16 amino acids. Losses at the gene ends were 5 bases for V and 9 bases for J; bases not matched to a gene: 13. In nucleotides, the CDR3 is TGTGCCAGCAGTCCCAGTACTAGCGGGATTGTTCTTGAGCAGTTCTTC. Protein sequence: CASSPSTSGIVLEQFF.

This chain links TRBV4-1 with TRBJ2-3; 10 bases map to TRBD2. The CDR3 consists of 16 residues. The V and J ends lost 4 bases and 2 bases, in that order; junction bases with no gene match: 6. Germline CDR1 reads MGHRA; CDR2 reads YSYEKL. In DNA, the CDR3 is TGCGCCAGCAGCCTGACTAGCGGGCCGGACACAGATACGCAGTATTTT. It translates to CASSLTSGPDTDTQYF.

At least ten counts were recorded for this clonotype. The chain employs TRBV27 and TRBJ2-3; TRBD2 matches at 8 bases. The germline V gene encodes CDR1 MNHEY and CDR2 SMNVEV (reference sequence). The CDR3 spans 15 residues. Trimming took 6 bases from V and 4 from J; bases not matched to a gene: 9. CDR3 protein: CASSAAGGWADTQYF. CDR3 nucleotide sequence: TGTGCCAGCAGCGCCGCGGGAGGATGGGCAGATACGCAGTATTTT.

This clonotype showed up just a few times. CDR3 amino acids: CSARDSGIGAGGPTDTQYF. The CDR3 DNA is TGCAGTGCTAGAGATTCCGGAATTGGTGCGGGAGGGCCCACAGATACGCAGTATTTT. The chain links TRBV20-1 to TRBJ2-3, with 9 bases that match TRBD2. CDR1 and CDR2 (germline): DFQATT, SNEGSKA (reference sequence). This CDR3 contains 19 residues. V was pared by 0 bases and J by 2 bases, with 15 bases of the junction left unmatched.

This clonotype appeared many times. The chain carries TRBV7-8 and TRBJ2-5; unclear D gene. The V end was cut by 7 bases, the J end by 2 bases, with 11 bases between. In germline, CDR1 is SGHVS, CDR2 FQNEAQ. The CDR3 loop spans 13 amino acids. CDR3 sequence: CASTLAVQETQYF. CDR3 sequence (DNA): TGTGCCAGCACCCTCGCCGTTCAAGAGACCCAGTACTTC.

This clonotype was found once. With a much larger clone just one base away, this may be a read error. The CDR3 coding sequence is TGTGCCAGCAGCCAACGCAGGGCCAACAGCGGGGAGCTGTTTTTT. This sequence encodes CASSQRRANSGELFF. This rearrangement joins TRBV14 to TRBJ2-2; tentatively, D is TRBD1 (5 bases). Looked up from germline, CDR1 is SGHDN and CDR2 is FVKESK. The CDR3 is 15 amino acids.

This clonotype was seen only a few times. CDR3 sequence: CAWSVRWGVAGDNEQFF. DNA of the CDR3: TGTGCCTGGAGTGTAAGGTGGGGTGTAGCGGGAGACAATGAGCAGTTCTTC. The chain combines TRBV30 with TRBJ2-1, with 9 positions matching TRBD2. The germline V gene encodes CDR1 GTSNPN and CDR2 SVGIG (reference sequence). The CDR3 totals 17 residues. The trim removed 0 bases at V and 5 bases at J, leaving 11 bases unmatched.

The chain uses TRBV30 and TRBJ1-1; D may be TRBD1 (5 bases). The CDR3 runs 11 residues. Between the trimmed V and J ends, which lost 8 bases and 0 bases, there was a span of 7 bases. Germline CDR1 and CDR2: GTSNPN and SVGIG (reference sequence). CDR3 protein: CARTLNTEAFF. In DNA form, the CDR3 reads TGTGCCCGGACACTGAACACTGAAGCTTTCTTT. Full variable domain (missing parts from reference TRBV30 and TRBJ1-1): SQTIHQWPATLVQPVGSPLSLECTVEGTSNPNLYWYRQAAGRGLQLLFYSVGIGQISSEVPQNLSASRPQDRQFILSSKKLLLSDSGFYLCARTLNTEAFFGQGTRLTVV.

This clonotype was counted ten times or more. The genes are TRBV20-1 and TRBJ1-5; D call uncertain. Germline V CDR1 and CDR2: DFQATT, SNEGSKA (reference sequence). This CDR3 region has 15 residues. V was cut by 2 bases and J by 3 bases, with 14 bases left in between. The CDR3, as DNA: TGCAGTGCTAGACAATACGTGGGGAACAATCAGCCCCAGCATTTT. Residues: CSARQYVGNNQPQHF.

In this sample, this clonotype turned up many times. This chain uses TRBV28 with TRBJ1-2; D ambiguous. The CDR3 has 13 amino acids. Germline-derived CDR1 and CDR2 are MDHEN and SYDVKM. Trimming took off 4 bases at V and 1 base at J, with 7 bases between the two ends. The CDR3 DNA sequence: TGTGCCAGCAGTTCCGGGTTTAACTATGGCTACACCTTC. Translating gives CASSSGFNYGYTF.

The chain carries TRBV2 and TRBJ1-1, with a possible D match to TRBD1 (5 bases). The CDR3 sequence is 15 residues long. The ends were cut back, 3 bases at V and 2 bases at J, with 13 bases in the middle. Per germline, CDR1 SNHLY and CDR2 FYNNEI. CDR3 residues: CASSDRALTNTEAFF. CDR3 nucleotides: TGTGCCAGCAGTGACAGGGCTCTTACTAACACTGAAGCTTTCTTT.

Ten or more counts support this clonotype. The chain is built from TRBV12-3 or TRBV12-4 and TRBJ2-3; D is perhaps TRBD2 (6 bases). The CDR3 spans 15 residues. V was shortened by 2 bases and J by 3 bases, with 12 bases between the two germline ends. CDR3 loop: CASSLIGGGTDTQYF. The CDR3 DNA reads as TGTGCCAGCAGTTTAATCGGGGGAGGAACAGATACGCAGTATTTT.

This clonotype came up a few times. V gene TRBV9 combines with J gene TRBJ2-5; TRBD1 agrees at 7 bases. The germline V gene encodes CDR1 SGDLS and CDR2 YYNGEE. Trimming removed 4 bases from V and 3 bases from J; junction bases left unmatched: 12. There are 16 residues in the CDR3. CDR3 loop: CASSTATGLREETQYF. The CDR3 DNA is TGTGCCAGCAGCACCGCGACAGGGCTGAGGGAAGAGACCCAGTACTTC.